The present entry profiles one T cell receptor beta chain with its context. Its ends do not fully match the called genes, so a read error is possible. These data come from a study of T cell repertoires in cytomegalovirus infection. Across the study: CMV infection plus the matching HLA type was flagged by public TCR beta signatures.

The length of the CDR3 is 14 residues. CDR1 and CDR2 from the germline V gene are MNHEY and SMNVEV (reference sequence). TCRdb recomputed calls from the reads with MiXCR, one row per CDR3 protein. In the table there are approximately 400,000 distinct CDR3 sequences, roughly 30% of which are singletons. The source of this sequence is a human donor in good health (CMV status not recorded). Some clones in this sample may be carry-over from other donors' samples. The genes are TRBV27 and TRBJ2-7, with D maybe TRBD1 (5 bases). Sequencing was done on a sample of PBMCs. For the CDR3, the DNA is TGTGCCCGCAGTCACCTCAGGGTGTTGGACGAGCAGTACTTC. It is translated as CARSHLRVLDEQYF.